These T cell receptor beta chains were read from a single sample in a study of beta chain features in type 1 diabetes. Using immunoSEQ multiplex PCR, the repertoire was profiled, and TCRdb retains in-frame clones only, with some absent. In the table there are around 500,000 clones, about an eighth of which are singletons. Sequenced: naive CD4+ T cells from blood. The receptors stem from a woman aged 18-30 years in good health. The conserved cysteine and the conserved F or W are not part of the CDR3 here.

V gene,CDR3 protein
TRBV30,AWGGQGNQPQH
TRBV18,ASSPRGAGDNSPLH
TRBV15,ATSRDPNTGELF
TRBV7-7,ASCPRGEETQY
TRBV6-5,ASSYSRGGETQY
TRBV15,ATSKKVAGPSTDTQY
TRBV30,AWSVRRQGAFGNTIY
TRBV6-1,AILPRDLAKNIQY
TRBV4-2,ASSPKASGGAADTQY
TRBV11-2,ASSLQRVAGRRETQY
TRBV7-2,ASSFGMETQY
TRBV4-3,ASSRRQGSNQPQH
TRBV29-1,SVVKIERSYEQY
TRBV5-1,ASSLRQSDNEQF
TRBV21-1,ASSKHRPAGCNQPQH
TRBV4-1,ASSQDTGASYTDTQY
TRBV9,ASSAGTAPNYGYT
TRBV30,AWSVKGADTQY
TRBV9,ASSVAHRPNTEAF
TRBV7-3,ASSPGQGPSYT
TRBV11-1,ASSPTTGRETQY
TRBV7-2,ASSFQEGYGYT
TRBV28,ASSLRGITNEKLF
TRBV16,ASSQPGQNGYGYT
TRBV7-9,ASSSSGQGSQPQH
TRBV29-1,SVAFDRATGELF
TRBV7-9,AVTGLAGASTDTQY
TRBV18,ASSPPAGGLSTGELF
TRBV11-3,ASSSDRDRGGADTQY
TRBV19,ASSDRSSGANVLT
TRBV7-9,ASSTTGNSPLH
TRBV7-9,ASSPQDTQY
TRBV30,AWRTGKGNEKLF
TRBV18,ASSIPGQGSQQY
TRBV18,ASPARHGDTQY
TRBV28,ASSQTGRENQPQH
TRBV9,ASSPLRGKGNEQF
TRBV5-1,ASSWIHGTQETQY
TRBV7-2,ASSSQGEPQH
TRBV7-8,ASSLSLTQAYEQY
TRBV4-3,ASSQDRMGEKLF
TRBV14,ASSPMTGRGTEAF
TRBV6-1,ASSVKGASYGYT
TRBV7-2,ASSLSRSTEQY
TRBV6-1,ASSGTNPYEQY
TRBV6-5,ASSYSIAGGYEQY
TRBV4-2,ASSREMAGTTDTQY
TRBV2,ASVGYPTGELF
TRBV13,ASSFRHSTDTQY
TRBV9,ASSVDPKGTEAF
TRBV18,ASSPEAGGSYEQY
TRBV13,ASSLVSGGQGTQY
TRBV7-9,ASSLGDKYTQY
TRBV7-9,ASSLALIRIADTQY
TRBV15,ATSRDARDTQY